This T cell receptor beta chain was identified during a study of blood T cell repertoires in COVID-19. Measured with immunoSEQ multiplex PCR; TCRdb has only the in-frame clones, and not every one. The sample yields about 200,000 clones, 80% seen once. The length of the CDR3 is 13 residues. Germline V lookup: CDR1 SQVTM, CDR2 ANQGSEA. Trimming cost V 6 bases and J 6 bases, with 16 bases left between them. The sequence was collected from a woman aged 70-85 years with acute or convalescent COVID-19. J is TRBJ2-3 and V is TRBV29-1; a weak D match, TRBD1 (6 bases). Sequenced: peripheral blood. The CDR3: CSVAQGRGDTQYF. As DNA, the CDR3 is TGCAGCGTGGCGCAGGGGAGAGGTGATACGCAGTATTTT.